This is a list of T cell receptor beta chains from one sample in a study of cytomegalovirus exposure and HLA in healthy donors. Measured with immunoSEQ multiplex PCR; TCRdb has only the in-frame clones, and not every one. This sample has around 91,000 clones, with approximately 84% found just once. The sequenced material came from PBMCs. The receptors come from a man aged 18 to 29 in good health and CMV-seronegative. Each CDR3 is given with its conserved first and last residue.

J | V | CDR3
TRBJ2-1 | TRBV4-1 | CASSPPSGRYNEQFF
TRBJ1-2 | TRBV19 | CASSIVSQSGYTF
TRBJ2-1 | TRBV30 | CAWSVPIADLNSYNEQFF
TRBJ1-5 | TRBV5-6 | CASQTGLRNQPQHF
TRBJ1-2 | TRBV28 | CASSYGAAKSYGYTF
TRBJ1-1 | TRBV5-1 | CASRLTPMNTEAFF
TRBJ2-2 | TRBV5-1 | CATAVGQLNTGELFF
TRBJ2-1 | TRBV9 | CASSVAPVTSGPAGEQFF
TRBJ2-7 | TRBV6-1 | CASSVSGTFYEQYF
TRBJ1-1 | TRBV5-1 | CASSLPSRGMGTEAFF
TRBJ2-1 | TRBV5-4 | CASSLAGGRIYNEQFF
TRBJ2-3 | TRBV27 | CASSNSGRSNTQYF
TRBJ1-4 | TRBV19 | CASSGPAGNEKLFF
TRBJ1-5 | TRBV19 | CASSTLPGQGDQPQHF